The present T cell receptor beta chain was sequenced within a study of blood T cells in healthy people across ages. Next came a second PCR, run for about 6 to 12 cycles, which used a sample-barcoded 5' primer along with a J-beta primer mix. MiXCR was run by TCRdb on the 5' RACE reads, yielding one entry per CDR3 protein. The sample gives about 1.6 million distinct CDR3 sequences, 30% to 35% of which show up once; roughly 10% is in the top ten. V lost 6 bases, J lost 3 bases, and 5 bases stayed unmatched. The CDR3 is 15 residues long. Germline loops: CDR1 MNHEY, CDR2 SVGEGT. Donation came from healthy Caucasian individuals in Russia who were aged 6 to 90.

Input material: blood. The chain uses TRBV6-2 or TRBV6-3 and TRBJ2-2, with TRBD1 identical over 9 bases. The source of this sequence is a woman aged 25-40 years in good health. The CDR3 DNA reads as TGTGCCAGCAGCCGACAGGGGGTGGACACCGGGGAGCTGTTTTTT. This translates into CASSRQGVDTGELFF.